Presented here are 14 T cell receptor beta chains from one specimen sequenced in a study of cytomegalovirus exposure and HLA in healthy donors. Researchers ran the PCR with 60 Vbeta and 13 Jbeta primers. This table comes from immunoSEQ multiplex PCR, and its TCRdb copy is limited to in-frame clones, with some not included. This sample has tens of thousands of clones, with 55% to 75% found just once. Material for sequencing was PBMCs. These receptors all come from a man aged 45-65 years in good health and CMV-seronegative.

In the case of this clone: Other DNA sequences of this sample code for an identical CDR3. This rearrangement joins TRBV30 to TRBJ2-3; TRBD1 is a possible D gene (5 bases). Germline V lookup: CDR1 GTSNPN, CDR2 SVGIG (reference sequence). The CDR3 extends over 13 amino acids. V gave up 0 bases and J gave up 4 bases, with 8 bases separating them. The DNA of the CDR3 is TGTGCCTGGAGTGTCCAGGGTTCAGATACGCAGTATTTT. It is translated as CAWSVQGSDTQYF.

The rearrangement uses TRBV7-9 and TRBJ2-1; TRBD2 matches 8 bases. The length of the CDR3 is 19 residues. Per germline, CDR1 SEHNR and CDR2 FQNEAQ (reference sequence). V dropped 4 bases and J dropped 8; count of bases not matched to a gene: 22. The CDR3 loop is CASSSPEIQRGMRSDEQFF. Here the CDR3 DNA reads TGTGCCAGCAGCTCCCCCGAGATCCAGCGGGGGATGCGGAGCGATGAGCAGTTCTTC.

The chain uses TRBV10-3 and TRBJ1-2; D call uncertain. The germline CDR1 and CDR2 sequences are ENHRY and SYGVKD. V gave up 7 bases and J gave up 0 bases, with 9 bases separating them. CDR3 length: 13 amino acids. The CDR3 loop reads CAINGGANYGYTF. CDR3 coding DNA: TGTGCCATCAACGGCGGAGCTAACTATGGCTACACCTTC.

V gene TRBV11-2 combines with J gene TRBJ2-1, with 8 bases matching TRBD2. Germline trimming cut 5 bases from V and 9 bases from J; bases unmatched to any gene: 15. CDR3 length equals 16 residues. Germline CDR1 SGHAT, CDR2 FQNNGV. CDR3 loop: CASSPRWSGSMSEQFF. CDR3 nucleotide sequence: TGTGCCAGCAGCCCCAGGTGGAGCGGGAGTATGTCTGAGCAGTTCTTC. The full variable domain, in which reference TRBV11-2 and TRBJ2-1 provide the parts outside the CDR3, is EAGVAQSPRYKIIEKRQSVAFWCNPISGHATLYWYQQILGQGPKLLIQFQNNGVVDDSQLPKDRFSAERLKGVDSTLKIQPAKLEDSAVYLCASSPRWSGSMSEQFFGPGTRLTVL.

Here the CDR3 reads CASSRTGQNTEAFF. CDR3 DNA: TGCGCCAGCAGCCGAACCGGACAGAACACTGAAGCTTTCTTT. The chain uses TRBV10-2 and TRBJ1-1; weak D call: TRBD1 (5 bases). From germline, CDR1 is WSHSY and CDR2 SAAADI. The ends were cut back, 6 bases at V and 1 base at J, with 12 bases in the middle. The CDR3 is 14 amino acids.

The CDR3 coding sequence is TGTGCCAGCAACGCGGCAGGGGTAGGCGAGCAGTACTTC. As protein: CASNAAGVGEQYF. The V and J genes are TRBV9 and TRBJ2-7, with D possibly matching TRBD1 (6 bases). Germline loops: CDR1 SGDLS, CDR2 YYNGEE. This CDR3 region has 13 residues. With 6 bases removed from V and 6 bases from J, the gap between germline ends came to 16 bases.

The chain joins TRBV5-1 to TRBJ1-3, with TRBD1 matching 7 bases. Trimming removed 0 bases from V and 0 bases from J; junction bases left unmatched: 3. There are 16 residues in the CDR3. Germline V gives CDR1 SGHRS, CDR2 YFSETQ. CDR3 sequence reads: CASSLGDSGSGNTIYF. In DNA form, the CDR3 reads TGCGCCAGCAGCTTGGGGGACAGCGGCTCTGGAAACACCATATATTTT.

This clone was seen only a few times. This chain joins TRBV15 and TRBJ1-5, with D unresolved. Germline V gives CDR1 LNHNV, CDR2 YYDKDF (reference sequence). The CDR3 is made up of 16 amino acids. The ends were cut back, 8 bases at V and 0 bases at J, with 17 bases in the middle. The CDR3 protein is CATHIGGFLSNQPQHF. Written as DNA, the CDR3 is TGTGCCACCCATATAGGAGGGTTCCTTAGCAATCAGCCCCAGCATTTT.

This clone occurred a few times. This chain connects TRBV7-9 to TRBJ2-6; tentative D call: TRBD2 (5 bases). This CDR3 comprises 16 residues. The V end lost 5 bases, the J end lost 0 bases, and 11 bases lay between the germline ends. Germline values: CDR1 SEHNR, CDR2 FQNEAQ (reference sequence). The CDR3 region has the DNA TGTGCCAGCAGCGCTCCGGGGAGCTCTGGGGCCAACGTCCTGACTTTC. This sequence encodes CASSAPGSSGANVLTF.

The chain has TRBV7-2 and TRBJ2-2, with D unresolved. The length of the CDR3 is 16 residues. The germline gives CDR1 SGHTA, CDR2 FQGNSA. Trimming removed 4 bases from V and 1 base from J, with 13 bases in between. DNA of the CDR3: TGTGCCAGCAGCTCCCACAGAGTACTGAACACCGGGGAGCTGTTTTTT. It is translated as CASSSHRVLNTGELFF.

This sequence joins TRBV5-1 and TRBJ2-5, with D perhaps matching TRBD2 (5 bases). This CDR3 has 15 residues. Germline values: CDR1 SGHRS, CDR2 YFSETQ. Deletions cut 4 bases from V and 3 bases from J, with 16 bases between. CDR3 in amino acids: CASSGEGFLEETQYF. CDR3 nucleotides: TGCGCCAGCAGCGGAGAGGGATTTCTGGAAGAGACCCAGTACTTC.

The chain is built from TRBV6-1 and TRBJ1-2; tentative D call: TRBD1 (5 bases). Per the germline V gene, CDR1 is MNHNS and CDR2 is SASEGT. Trimming stripped 3 bases from V and 13 bases from J, with 15 bases between. The CDR3 contains 12 residues. The CDR3 DNA is TGTGCCAGCAGTGACAGACCCAGCAGGGTCACCTTC. Translated: CASSDRPSRVTF.

This rearrangement joins TRBV5-1 to TRBJ2-5; TRBD2 aligns across 8 bases. Germline V gene lookup returns CDR1 SGHRS and CDR2 YFSETQ. The CDR3 is made up of 15 amino acids. After removal of 4 bases from V and 2 bases from J, the junction contained 7 bases not matched to a gene. CDR3: CASSETGTRQETQYF. The CDR3 DNA reads TGCGCCAGCAGCGAAACCGGGACTAGACAAGAGACCCAGTACTTC.

The V call is TRBV4-1, the J call TRBJ1-6, with no clear D. The CDR3 totals 17 residues. The germline V and J ends were trimmed by 3 bases and 7 bases, with 19 bases remaining between them. The germline CDR1 and CDR2 sequences are MGHRA and YSYEKL. As DNA, the CDR3 is TGCGCCAGCAGCCACGGTAGAACCCGGGGAGTAAATTCACCCCTCCACTTT. As protein: CASSHGRTRGVNSPLHF.